This TCR beta chain appears in the sequencing data of a study of blood T cells in healthy people across ages. The CDR3 sequence is 16 residues long. V dropped 6 bases and J dropped 1; count of bases not matched to a gene: 12. CDR1 is MDHEN, CDR2 SYDVKM, per germline. Whole-study results and caveats: With age, beta diversity per million T cells declined roughly linearly, significantly by roughly 40. Long-lived donors exceeded aged donors in naive CD4+ cells and diversity. Researchers deemed the diversity estimates from one million T cells underestimates.

In its sample, this clonotype was seen a few times. Its matching antigen is unknown. With a J-beta primer mix and a sample-barcoded 5' primer, a second PCR ran 7 to 11 cycles. TCRdb called the 5' RACE reads again in MiXCR, with one record for every CDR3 protein. The sample lists some 1.6 million distinct CDR3 sequences, about 31% occurring once. Samples each yielded at least 6 micrograms of total RNA. This sequence joins TRBV28 and TRBJ2-7; 7 nucleotides line up with TRBD1. The source of this sequence is a woman between 25 and 40 years old in good health. The sample taken for sequencing was blood. The CDR3 is CASSPLRQGLSYEQYF. CDR3 DNA sequence: TGTGCCAGCAGCCCATTGAGACAGGGCCTTTCCTACGAGCAGTACTTC.